This TCR beta chain was captured in a study of blood T cell repertoires in COVID-19. Study-level background: T cells, B-cell-depleted T cells, or PBMCs provided the cDNA or gDNA that served as material.

V shed 4 bases, J shed 7 bases, and the junction held 15 bases outside the gene matches. The CDR3 sequence is 19 residues long. Data came from immunoSEQ multiplex PCR; TCRdb stores just in-frame clones and leaves some out. This sample has over 250,000 clones; about 90% occur once, and the top ten carry less than 2%. J is TRBJ2-1 and V is TRBV5-3; 15 positions match TRBD2. TRBV5-3 is an open reading frame, and its role is uncertain. The sequenced material came from PBMCs or T cells enriched from blood (not recorded which). The sequence derives from a woman aged 60 to 75 who had recovered from COVID-19. The CDR3 DNA reads as TGTGCCAGAAGCACGCGGACTAGCGGGAGGGCCCGAGATTTTAATGAGCAGTTCTTC. Amino acid sequence: CARSTRTSGRARDFNEQFF.